The 28 T cell receptor beta chains presented below share a single source sample, sequenced in a study of vaccination and CD4 T cells after COVID-19. Noted treatment: approximately 11-day PBMC culture with coronavirus spike peptide pools or control peptides (ViraFEST assay). Cultured CD4+ T-cell DNA underwent Oncomine TCR Beta short-read sequencing. TCRdb analysed the PCR reads with MiXCR anew, one entry per CDR3 protein. The table includes under 20,000 distinct CDR3 sequences, 65% to 80% detected once. Their antigen targets remain unknown. This specimen consisted of CD4+ T cells from blood, cultured in vitro, obtained after SARS-CoV-2 vaccination. These receptors were obtained from a human donor who received a COVID-19 vaccine.

This rearrangement joins TRBV6-4 to TRBJ1-3; no clear D gene. V dropped 7 bases and J dropped 1 base, with 20 bases sitting between them. CDR3 length: 17 residues. Per germline, CDR1 MRHNA and CDR2 SNTAGT. Here the CDR3 reads CASTTREPEDSGNTIYF. In DNA form, the CDR3 reads TGTGCCAGCACTACCCGGGAGCCCGAGGATTCTGGAAACACCATATATTTT.

This clonotype was observed a handful of times. V and J are TRBV30 and TRBJ2-5, with D perhaps TRBD2 (5 bases). This CDR3 comprises 12 residues. Deletions cut 6 bases from V and 5 bases from J, with 13 bases between. Germline CDR1 reads GTSNPN; CDR2 reads SVGIG (reference sequence). The CDR3 region is CACRLSRETQYF. The CDR3 coding sequence is TGTGCCTGTAGACTATCGAGGGAGACCCAGTACTTC.

The V call is TRBV20-1, the J call TRBJ1-1, with a possible D match to TRBD1 (5 bases). The ends were cut back, 6 bases at V and 1 base at J, with 24 bases in the middle. This CDR3 region has 17 residues. The germline CDR1 and CDR2 sequences are DFQATT and SNEGSKA (reference sequence). CDR3 protein: CSANSRAWGVQNTEAFF. For the CDR3, the DNA is TGCAGTGCCAACTCCCGAGCTTGGGGGGTTCAGAACACTGAAGCTTTCTTT.

The chain has TRBV10-3 and TRBJ1-1; a weak D match, TRBD1 (6 bases). Germline V gene sequence: CDR1 ENHRY, CDR2 SYGVKD. The CDR3 extends over 15 amino acids. Trimming left V 3 bases short and J 2 bases short, with 13 bases between. The CDR3 DNA reads as TGTGCCATCAGTGATACCTACAGGGACAACACTGAAGCTTTCTTT. As protein: CAISDTYRDNTEAFF.

The rearrangement uses TRBV6-1 and TRBJ2-2; D is possibly TRBD1 or TRBD2 (5 bases each). CDR3 length: 14 residues. Deletions cut 5 bases from V and 1 base from J, with 8 bases between. Looked up from germline, CDR1 is MNHNS and CDR2 is SASEGT. In nucleotides, the CDR3 is TGTGCCAGCAGTCGGGACGGGAACACCGGGGAGCTGTTTTTT. Translation gives CASSRDGNTGELFF.

The chain recombines TRBV18 with TRBJ1-5; D ambiguous. Germline-derived CDR1 and CDR2 are KGHSH and LQKENI. The CDR3 totals 15 residues. Trimming pared 3 bases from V and 0 bases from J, leaving 9 bases between. CDR3 in amino acids: CASSPESHSNQPQHF. DNA of the CDR3: TGTGCCAGCTCACCCGAATCCCATAGCAATCAGCCCCAGCATTTT.

The V and J genes are TRBV7-9 and TRBJ1-5; TRBD1 might be the D (5 bases). CDR1 and CDR2 from the germline V gene are SEHNR and FQNEAQ (reference sequence). V lost 1 base and J lost 4, with 11 bases in between. CDR3 length: 15 amino acids. Written as DNA, the CDR3 is TGTGCCAGCAGCTTAGGGTCAGGGCTTAATCAGCCCCAGCATTTT. This translates into CASSLGSGLNQPQHF.

This chain links TRBV6-1 with TRBJ1-2; 7 nucleotides align to TRBD1. Losses at the gene ends were 10 bases for V and 5 bases for J; bases not matched to a gene: 7. This CDR3 spans 12 amino acids. The V gene's germline CDR1 is MNHNS and CDR2 SASEGT. The CDR3 nucleotides are TGTGCCACCCAGACAGGGAGTTATGGCTACACCTTC. Amino acids: CATQTGSYGYTF.

The chain combines TRBV6-1 with TRBJ2-1; 9 bases line up with TRBD2. This CDR3 region has 13 residues. Trimming removed 7 bases from V and 10 bases from J; junction bases left unmatched: 8. Germline V gene lookup returns CDR1 MNHNS and CDR2 SASEGT. The CDR3 DNA sequence: TGTGCCAGCACCCGGCCGCTAGCGGGGGAGCAGTTCTTC. It codes for CASTRPLAGEQFF.

The chain couples TRBV2 to TRBJ1-1, with 7 bases matching TRBD1. In germline, CDR1 is SNHLY, CDR2 FYNNEI. This CDR3 contains 14 residues. The V segment lost 6 bases and the J segment 0 bases; nucleotides outside the gene matches: 4. The CDR3 loop reads CASRMTGLNTEAFF. The CDR3 bases are TGTGCCAGCAGAATGACAGGGTTGAACACTGAAGCTTTCTTT.

The chain couples TRBV20-1 to TRBJ2-3; 12 bases fit TRBD2. Germline V gene data show CDR1 as DFQATT and CDR2 as SNEGSKA (reference sequence). This CDR3 has 16 amino acids. With 2 bases clipped from V and 5 bases from J, the junction kept 8 bases outside the gene matches. The CDR3 DNA reads TGCAGTGCTAGATCCGGACTAGCGGGGTATGGAGATACGCAGTATTTT. Protein product: CSARSGLAGYGDTQYF.

The chain joins TRBV20-1 to TRBJ2-5; no definite D call. This CDR3 has 10 amino acids. CDR1 DFQATT and CDR2 SNEGSKA come from the germline V gene (reference sequence). This CDR3 reads CSPRQETQYF. CDR3 nucleotides: TGCAGCCCCCGCCAAGAGACCCAGTACTTC.

The rearrangement links TRBV7-8 to TRBJ2-3; 11 bases fit TRBD1. The CDR3 runs to 16 residues. Unmatched junction bases numbered 6, after V lost 3 bases and J lost 4 bases. Per the germline V gene, CDR1 is SGHVS and CDR2 is FQNEAQ. The CDR3 sequence is CASSLQRTGGPDTQYF. The DNA for the CDR3 is TGTGCCAGCAGCTTGCAGAGGACAGGGGGCCCAGATACGCAGTATTTT. Complete variable domain (other parts from reference TRBV7-8 and TRBJ2-3): GAGVSQSPRYKVAKRGQDVALRCDPISGHVSLFWYQQALGQGPEFLTYFQNEAQLDKSGLPSDRFFAERPEGSVSTLKIQRTQQEDSAVYLCASSLQRTGGPDTQYFGPGTRLTVL.

In its sample, this clonotype was seen a few times. CDR3 residues: CASSPTGSYGYTF. CDR3 nucleotide sequence: TGTGCCAGCAGCCCAACAGGGAGCTATGGCTACACCTTC. The chain recombines TRBV12-3 or TRBV12-4 with TRBJ1-2; D perhaps matches TRBD1 (6 bases). CDR3 size: 13 residues. Trimming removed 6 bases from V and 4 bases from J, with 12 bases in between.

The chain combines TRBV6-1 with TRBJ2-2; either TRBD1 or TRBD2 may fit D (6 bases each). The CDR3 contains 16 residues. Germline CDR1 MNHNS, CDR2 SASEGT. Trimming left V 1 base short and J 4 bases short, with 13 bases between. The CDR3 here is CASSEVWGAVTGELFF. The CDR3 bases are TGTGCCAGCAGTGAAGTTTGGGGGGCGGTCACCGGGGAGCTGTTTTTT.

This clonotype was counted once. The DNA of the CDR3 is TGTGCCAGCACCCCACGGAAGGGGGCGATGGACTATGGCTACACCTTC. Translated, it gives CASTPRKGAMDYGYTF. The chain uses TRBV6-1 and TRBJ1-2; TRBD1 matches 7 bases. Germline CDR1 reads MNHNS; CDR2 reads SASEGT. The CDR3 extends over 16 amino acids. Unmatched junction bases numbered 14, after V lost 7 bases and J lost 3 bases.

This clonotype was recorded once. V and J are TRBV30 and TRBJ1-5; 8 bases line up with TRBD1. The CDR3 sequence is 19 residues long. V trimming: 0 bases; J trimming: 4 bases; junction bases outside the gene matches: 17. The germline CDR1 and CDR2 sequences are GTSNPN and SVGIG (reference sequence). CDR3: CAWSVRIGAGGLVNQPQHF. DNA of the CDR3: TGTGCCTGGAGTGTACGTATAGGAGCAGGGGGCTTAGTAAATCAGCCCCAGCATTTT.

The gene calls are TRBV11-2 and TRBJ2-2; D not certain. This CDR3 is built from 17 residues. The V end lost 6 bases, the J end lost 4 bases, and 21 bases lay between the germline ends. The germline V gene has CDR1 SGHAT and CDR2 FQNNGV. In nucleotides, the CDR3 is TGTGCCAGCAGGACTCCGGGTGGGCGTTTAGGCACCGGGGAGCTGTTTTTT. Residues: CASRTPGGRLGTGELFF.

The chain combines TRBV20-1 with TRBJ1-5, with a tentative D call TRBD1 (6 bases). The V end was cut by 6 bases, the J end by 0 bases, with 12 bases between. The CDR3 has 14 residues. CDR1 is DFQATT and CDR2 is SNEGSKA in the germline V gene (reference sequence). The CDR3 DNA reads as TGCAGTGCCGTAGGGGGGTATAGCAATCAGCCCCAGCATTTT. It encodes CSAVGGYSNQPQHF.

This clonotype was recorded only once. V is TRBV6-5 and J is TRBJ1-2; D is uncertain. Germline-derived CDR1 and CDR2 are MNHEY and SVGAGI. Trimming left V 4 bases short and J 8 bases short, with 17 bases between. CDR3 length: 14 amino acids. Here the CDR3 DNA reads TGTGCCAGCAGTTCCCCCCGGTCTGGAGAAGGCTACACCTTC. This sequence encodes CASSSPRSGEGYTF.

The chain has TRBV20-1 and TRBJ1-6; the match to TRBD1 covers 7 bases. The CDR3 covers 14 residues. The V and J ends lost 6 bases and 7 bases, in that order; junction bases with no gene match: 9. Germline V gene lookup returns CDR1 DFQATT and CDR2 SNEGSKA (reference sequence). Here the CDR3 reads CSAPREGANSPLHF. The CDR3 DNA reads as TGCAGTGCACCGCGAGAGGGGGCGAATTCACCCCTCCACTTT.

V usage is TRBV20-1 and J usage is TRBJ2-2; 9 bases fit TRBD1. Per germline, CDR1 DFQATT and CDR2 SNEGSKA (reference sequence). The J segment lost 6 bases and the V segment lost 5 bases, leaving 10 bases of the junction unmatched. The CDR3 loop spans 15 amino acids. The CDR3 region is CSAPGQGRAAGELFF. CDR3 in DNA: TGCAGTGCTCCCGGACAGGGGAGAGCGGCCGGGGAGCTGTTTTTT.

The J gene is TRBJ1-2, the V gene TRBV21-1; the tabulated D call, TRBD1, remains unverified against the DNA. TRBV21-1 represents a pseudogene. CDR3 length: 15 residues. Written as DNA, the CDR3 is TGTGCCAGCAGCAACCCCCTCGACAGGGTGGATGGCTACACCTTC. Residues: CASSNPLDRVDGYTF.

The chain links TRBV19 to TRBJ2-3; a possible D gene is TRBD2 (5 bases). Germline V CDR1 and CDR2: LNHDA, SQIVND (reference sequence). Trimming cost V 3 bases and J 6 bases, with 16 bases left between them. The CDR3 consists of 15 residues. This chain's CDR3 is CASSILNGNDDTQYF. For the CDR3, the DNA is TGTGCCAGTAGTATTCTAAACGGGAACGACGATACGCAGTATTTT. Variable domain in full (rest from reference TRBV19 and TRBJ2-3): DGGITQSPKYLFRKEGQNVTLSCEQNLNHDAMYWYRQDPGQGLRLIYYSQIVNDFQKGDIAEGYSVSREKKESFPLTVTSAQKNPTAFYLCASSILNGNDDTQYFGPGTRLTVL.

The genes are TRBV7-9 and TRBJ1-1; the D is unclear. CDR1 is SEHNR, CDR2 FQNEAQ, per germline (reference sequence). The CDR3 has 12 amino acids. With 5 bases removed from V and 1 base from J, the gap between germline ends came to 5 bases. CDR3 nucleotides: TGTGCCAGCAGCCGACAGAACACTGAAGCTTTCTTT. Residues: CASSRQNTEAFF.

V and J are TRBV12-3 or TRBV12-4 and TRBJ1-3; no definite D call. The CDR3 has 15 amino acids. V was trimmed by 7 bases and J by 4 bases, leaving 17 bases between them. CDR3 in amino acids: CASTPAGQIGNTIYF. Written as DNA, the CDR3 is TGTGCCAGCACCCCGGCAGGCCAGATAGGAAACACCATATATTTT.

V gene TRBV25-1 combines with J gene TRBJ1-1; 9 positions match TRBD1. Germline V CDR1 and CDR2: MGHDK, SYGVNS. The CDR3 length is 15 residues. With V trimmed by 5 bases and J by 5 bases, 9 bases remained unmatched. The CDR3 sequence: CASSPRTGVGTEAFF. In DNA, the CDR3 is TGTGCCAGCAGTCCGCGGACAGGGGTTGGTACTGAAGCTTTCTTT.

V is TRBV5-1 and J is TRBJ1-3; TRBD1 agrees at 8 bases. V was pared by 4 bases and J by 4 bases, with 4 bases of the junction left unmatched. The CDR3 runs to 14 residues. CDR1 SGHRS and CDR2 YFSETQ come from the germline V gene. The CDR3 region is CASSVGQEGNTIYF. Written as DNA, the CDR3 is TGCGCCAGCAGCGTGGGACAGGAGGGAAACACCATATATTTT.